The 27 T cell receptor beta chains listed next were all sequenced from one sample in a study of T cells in Graves' hyperthyroidism and ophthalmopathy (dated by TCRdb to the late 2010s). The receptor library was made with multiplex PCR. The run used an Illumina HiSeq 2000. The TCR beta CDR3 regions were amplified from the RNA transcripts. The first round of RT-PCR for the TCR CDR3 was performed with the HTBI primer set and the Qiagen OneStep RT-PCR kit. TCRdb took the public reads, trimmed them with fastp at Q25, ran MiXCR for clone calling and kept in-frame beta chains. Every CDR3 protein is listed once, alongside the most common genes and DNA of its rows. This sample lists a few hundred thousand distinct CDR3 sequences; approximately 25% were detected once. Less than 75% of the sample belongs to the ten largest clones. The specimen was blood. Receptor source: a man aged 50-59 years with Graves' hyperthyroidism.

The table lists this clonotype with a few counts. The rearrangement uses TRBV28 and TRBJ2-2; no definite D call. This CDR3 has 14 residues. Germline CDR1 MDHEN, CDR2 SYDVKM. V lost 7 bases, J lost 7 bases, and 16 bases lay in between. CDR3 nucleotides: TGTGCCAGCACCGACCCCCCCCCCGGCGGGGAGCTGTTTTTT. Protein sequence: CASTDPPPGGELFF. The full variable domain, completed using reference TRBV28 and TRBJ2-2, is DVKVTQSSRYLVKRTGEKVFLECVQDMDHENMFWYRQDPGLGLRLIYFSYDVKMKEKGDIPEGYSVSREKKERFSLILESASTNQTSMYLCASTDPPPGGELFFGEGSRLTVL.

This clonotype has a handful of counts. This chain connects TRBV3-1 to TRBJ1-1; TRBD1 agrees at 9 bases. Trimming cost V 3 bases and J 6 bases; bases outside gene matches: 8. CDR1 and CDR2 (germline): LGHDT, YNNKEL (reference sequence). The CDR3 length is 15 residues. The CDR3 protein is CASSQPGQGSAEAFF. DNA for the CDR3: TGTGCCAGCAGCCAGCCGGGACAGGGTTCGGCTGAAGCTTTCTTT.

In this sample, this clonotype turned up a few times. The CDR3 sequence: CASSEPGQGVLDPEAFF. The CDR3 DNA reads TGTGCCAGCAGTGAACCGGGACAGGGGGTCTTGGACCCTGAAGCTTTCTTT. The chain has TRBV2 and TRBJ1-1; 11 bases are a match to TRBD1. V was pared by 2 bases and J by 6 bases, with 11 bases of the junction left unmatched. CDR1 SNHLY and CDR2 FYNNEI come from the germline V gene. This CDR3 has 17 amino acids. Full variable domain (missing parts from reference TRBV2 and TRBJ1-1): EPEVTQTPSHQVTQMGQEVILRCVPISNHLYFYWYRQILGQKVEFLVSFYNNEISEKSEIFDDQFSVERPDGSNFTLKIRSTKLEDSAMYFCASSEPGQGVLDPEAFFGQGTRLTVV.

This clonotype has just one count. V usage is TRBV24-1 and J usage is TRBJ2-7; D may be TRBD1 (6 bases). V gave up 5 bases and J gave up 0 bases, with 10 bases separating them. The CDR3 has 14 amino acids. Looked up from germline, CDR1 is KGHDR and CDR2 is SFDVKD. The CDR3 bases are TGTGCCACCAGTGCGCAGGGGCCCTCCTACGAGCAGTACTTC. Translation gives CATSAQGPSYEQYF.

This chain connects TRBV5-1 to TRBJ2-1, with 10 bases fitting TRBD2. Germline loops: CDR1 SGHRS, CDR2 YFSETQ. Germline trimming cut 1 base from V and 5 bases from J; bases unmatched to any gene: 6. This CDR3 has 16 residues. CDR3 in DNA: TGCGCCAGCAGCTTGTTTAGTCTAGCGGGAGACAATGAGCAGTTCTTC. Translating it yields CASSLFSLAGDNEQFF.

This clonotype was observed a handful of times. This chain connects TRBV6-1 to TRBJ1-1; D may be TRBD1 (6 bases). V lost 6 bases to trimming and J lost 0 bases, with 11 bases between them. The CDR3 is 14 residues long. CDR1 and CDR2 from the germline V gene are MNHNS and SASEGT. CDR3 loop: CASRSGTMNTEAFF. The CDR3 DNA reads as TGTGCCAGCAGGTCGGGGACAATGAACACTGAAGCTTTCTTT.

Only one count was recorded for this clonotype. J is TRBJ2-1 and V is TRBV12-3 or TRBV12-4; 12 bases are a match to TRBD2. The CDR3 sequence is 14 residues long. The V and J ends lost 6 bases and 7 bases, in that order; junction bases with no gene match: 4. The CDR3 loop reads CASSGLAGMNEQFF. The CDR3 region has the DNA TGTGCCAGCAGCGGACTAGCGGGGATGAATGAGCAGTTCTTC.

This clonotype was observed a handful of times. The V gene is TRBV29-1, the J gene TRBJ2-7, with TRBD2 matching over 14 bases. Germline values: CDR1 SQVTM, CDR2 ANQGSEA. V lost 6 bases, J lost 0 bases, and 4 bases stayed unmatched. CDR3 length: 15 residues. CDR3 DNA sequence: TGCAGCGTGAGACTAGCGGGAGGGCCCTCCTACGAGCAGTACTTC. Its translation is CSVRLAGGPSYEQYF.

This clonotype was seen many times. At one end the junction does not follow the germline gene, possibly because of a read error. The chain links TRBV4-1 to TRBJ1-1, with D perhaps matching TRBD1 (5 bases). In germline, CDR1 is MGHRA, CDR2 YSYEKL. The CDR3 contains 13 residues. The CDR3 sequence is CASSQGVNTEAFF. The CDR3 DNA follows: TGTGCCAGCAGCCAAGGGGTGAACACTGAAGCTTTCTTT.

V usage is TRBV3-1 and J usage is TRBJ1-6; TRBD1 agrees at 7 bases. Looked up from germline, CDR1 is LGHDT and CDR2 is YNNKEL (reference sequence). The V and J ends lost 8 bases and 5 bases, in that order; junction bases with no gene match: 6. The CDR3 runs to 14 residues. CDR3 DNA sequence: TGTGCCAGCTCCCGGGACAGTGATAATTCACCCCTCCACTTT. Translation: CASSRDSDNSPLHF.

The chain is built from TRBV28 and TRBJ1-5; 8 bases agree with TRBD1. Germline loops: CDR1 MDHEN, CDR2 SYDVKM. The J segment lost 8 bases and the V segment lost 6 bases, leaving 12 bases of the junction unmatched. The CDR3 runs 15 residues. The CDR3 loop is CASRPGGTGIKPQHF. The CDR3 DNA reads TGTGCCAGCAGACCCGGAGGGACAGGAATTAAGCCCCAGCATTTT.

V usage is TRBV18 and J usage is TRBJ2-7; 10 positions agree with TRBD2. There are 16 residues in the CDR3. Unmatched junction bases numbered 10, after V lost 3 bases and J lost 5 bases. CDR1 and CDR2 (germline): KGHSH, LQKENI. CDR3 DNA: TGTGCCAGCTCACCGGGGGAGCGGGAGGGTCCCAACGAGCAGTACTTC. Protein sequence: CASSPGEREGPNEQYF.

This clonotype came up a few times. V gene TRBV2 combines with J gene TRBJ2-2, with 7 bases that match TRBD2. CDR1 is SNHLY, CDR2 FYNNEI, per germline. Germline trimming cut 4 bases from V and 1 base from J; bases unmatched to any gene: 3. The CDR3 is 15 residues long. This chain's CDR3 is CASSGTRGNTGELFF. In DNA form, the CDR3 reads TGTGCCAGCAGTGGGACTAGGGGGAACACCGGGGAGCTGTTTTTT.

This rearrangement joins TRBV14 to TRBJ1-1; D call uncertain. CDR1 is SGHDN, CDR2 FVKESK, per germline. This CDR3 has 11 residues. Trimming stripped 7 bases from V and 7 bases from J, with 10 bases between. As DNA, the CDR3 is TGTGCCAGCATCGGATGGGGTGAAGCTTTCTTT. It encodes CASIGWGEAFF. The entire variable domain, with the rest obtained from reference TRBV14 and TRBJ1-1, is as follows: EAGVTQFPSHSVIEKGQTVTLRCDPISGHDNLYWYRRVMGKEIKFLLHFVKESKQDESGMPNNRFLAERTGGTYSTLKVQPAELEDSGVYFCASIGWGEAFFGQGTRLTVV.

The chain is built from TRBV5-1 and TRBJ2-3, with D possibly being TRBD1 or TRBD2 (5 bases each). In germline, CDR1 is SGHRS, CDR2 YFSETQ. Trimming took off 3 bases at V and 3 bases at J, with 20 bases between the two ends. The CDR3 runs 17 residues. For the CDR3, the DNA is TGCGCCAGCAGCTCGAAATCTCCGGGACGCGGAACAGATACGCAGTATTTT. Amino acid sequence: CASSSKSPGRGTDTQYF.

This clonotype was seen ten or more times. The CDR3 region has the DNA TGTGCCAGCAGTCTACTAGCGGGAAGCACAGATACGCAGTATTTT. Translated: CASSLLAGSTDTQYF. V is TRBV28 and J is TRBJ2-3; 10 nucleotides align to TRBD2. This CDR3 is 15 amino acids long. Germline V gene data show CDR1 as MDHEN and CDR2 as SYDVKM. The V segment lost 5 bases and the J segment 0 bases; nucleotides outside the gene matches: 2.

A few counts support this clonotype. The genes are TRBV29-1 and TRBJ1-2; 7 positions match TRBD1. Per germline, CDR1 SQVTM and CDR2 ANQGSEA. With V trimmed by 6 bases and J by 0 bases, 7 bases remained unmatched. This CDR3 comprises 14 residues. DNA of the CDR3: TGCAGCGTGAGTAGGGACAGTGCTAACTATGGCTACACCTTC. This encodes CSVSRDSANYGYTF.

This clonotype was counted many times. This rearrangement joins TRBV7-2 to TRBJ2-7; 7 positions agree with TRBD1. Germline V gene data show CDR1 as SGHTA and CDR2 as FQGNSA. J gave up 6 bases and V 2 bases, and 4 bases lay outside the gene matches. This CDR3 region has 13 residues. CDR3 protein: CASSLTTGSEQYF. The CDR3 nucleotides read TGTGCCAGCAGCTTAACGACAGGGAGCGAGCAGTACTTC. The full variable domain, completed using reference TRBV7-2 and TRBJ2-7, is GAGVSQSPSNKVTEKGKDVELRCDPISGHTALYWYRQSLGQGLEFLIYFQGNSAPDKSGLPSDRFSAERTGGSVSTLTIQRTQQEDSAVYLCASSLTTGSEQYFGPGTRLTVT.

This clonotype was found many times. The gene calls are TRBV20-1 and TRBJ1-6; no clear D. The CDR3 has 15 residues. The germline gives CDR1 DFQATT, CDR2 SNEGSKA (reference sequence). The V gene lost 1 base and the J gene lost 1 base, with 8 bases spanning the gap. Here the CDR3 reads CSARVAISYNSPLHF. DNA of the CDR3: TGCAGTGCTAGAGTGGCGATTTCCTATAATTCACCCCTCCACTTT.

This clonotype was seen repeatedly, ten times or more. For the CDR3, the DNA is TGTGCCAGCAGCTTAGCTGCGGGGACAGGGGGTGTCAATGAGCAGTTCTTC. Amino acids: CASSLAAGTGGVNEQFF. The chain couples TRBV7-9 to TRBJ2-1; 11 positions match TRBD1. Trimming cost V 0 bases and J 6 bases; bases outside gene matches: 7. Germline lookup yields CDR1 SEHNR and CDR2 FQNEAQ (reference sequence). The CDR3 is made up of 17 amino acids. The whole variable domain, filled in from reference TRBV7-9 and TRBJ2-1, reads DTGVSQNPRHKITKRGQNVTFRCDPISEHNRLYWYRQTLGQGPEFLTYFQNEAQLEKSRLLSDRFSAERPKGSFSTLEIQRTEQGDSAMYLCASSLAAGTGGVNEQFFGPGTRLTVL.

As regards this clonotype: Relative to the germline gene, one junction end is altered; a read error may explain this. CDR3 in DNA: TGTGCCAGCAATATCCGGGACAGGGGGGTTTCTGGGGCCAACGTCCTGGCTTTC. Translation: CASNIRDRGVSGANVLAF. This chain joins TRBV28 and TRBJ2-6; 11 nucleotides agree with TRBD1. Germline assignment: CDR1 MDHEN and CDR2 SYDVKM. The CDR3 contains 18 residues.

The V call is TRBV12-3 or TRBV12-4, the J call TRBJ2-1; 8 nucleotides align to TRBD2. J was trimmed by 1 base and V by 4 bases; bases with no gene match: 6. The CDR3 extends over 16 amino acids. CDR3 residues: CASSSSGSRSYNEQFF. The CDR3 region has the DNA TGTGCCAGCAGTTCAAGCGGGAGTCGGTCCTACAATGAGCAGTTCTTC.

This chain connects TRBV11-3 to TRBJ1-1; D might be TRBD1 (6 bases). The V gene lost 2 bases and the J gene lost 4 bases, with 11 bases spanning the gap. CDR3 length: 14 residues. Germline CDR1 is SGHNT and CDR2 is YENEEA. This CDR3 is CASSLPGAVTEAFF. CDR3 coding DNA: TGTGCCAGCAGCTTACCGGGGGCAGTCACTGAAGCTTTCTTT.

The table lists this clonotype with many counts. The chain is built from TRBV29-1 and TRBJ2-7; TRBD1 might be the D (6 bases). Germline assignment: CDR1 SQVTM and CDR2 ANQGSEA. V was pared by 6 bases and J by 2 bases, with 11 bases between. The CDR3 covers 12 residues. The CDR3 region is CSVSEGAYEQYF. For the CDR3, the DNA is TGCAGCGTGTCAGAGGGGGCCTACGAGCAGTACTTC.

The chain has TRBV3-1 and TRBJ2-5, with TRBD2 matching 10 bases. Germline CDR1 is LGHDT and CDR2 is YNNKEL (reference sequence). The junction had 6 bases not matched to a gene; V was cut back by 4 bases and J by 4 bases. This CDR3 contains 15 residues. CDR3 sequence: CASSPPSGSGETQYF. The CDR3 nucleotides are TGTGCCAGCAGCCCTCCTAGCGGGAGTGGAGAGACCCAGTACTTC.

The chain carries TRBV7-9 and TRBJ2-5; a weak D match, TRBD2 (6 bases). CDR1 and CDR2 (germline): SEHNR, FQNEAQ (reference sequence). CDR3 length equals 16 residues. Trimming cost V 3 bases and J 0 bases, with 14 bases left between them. CDR3 amino acids: CASSLAGIGYQETQYF. The CDR3 nucleotides are TGTGCCAGCAGCTTGGCGGGAATAGGGTACCAAGAGACCCAGTACTTC. Using reference TRBV7-9 and TRBJ2-5 for the parts outside the CDR3, the full variable domain is DTGVSQNPRHKITKRGQNVTFRCDPISEHNRLYWYRQTLGQGPEFLTYFQNEAQLEKSRLLSDRFSAERPKGSFSTLEIQRTEQGDSAMYLCASSLAGIGYQETQYFGPGTRLLVL.

V usage is TRBV5-1 and J usage is TRBJ2-2, with a weak D call TRBD1 (5 bases). This CDR3 region has 14 residues. Per the germline V gene, CDR1 is SGHRS and CDR2 is YFSETQ. Trimming removed 7 bases from V and 0 bases from J, with 10 bases in between. The chain's CDR3 is CASDVGANTGELFF. DNA for the CDR3: TGCGCCAGCGACGTAGGGGCGAACACCGGGGAGCTGTTTTTT.